Below, one TCR beta chain is given with its context. Its cognate antigen is unknown. The PCR contained 60 Vbeta and 13 Jbeta primers. Clones were read by immunoSEQ multiplex PCR, and TCRdb kept only the in-frame ones, dropping some. The sample shows approximately 120,000 clones, around 73% of them seen only once. The length of the CDR3 is 15 residues. The germline V and J ends were trimmed by 3 bases and 3 bases, with 15 bases remaining between them. Germline-derived CDR1 and CDR2 are SGHDT and YYEEEE. The sample belongs to a study of cytomegalovirus exposure and HLA in healthy donors. Study-wide results and limits: It is likely that the observed cluster of highly shared sequence variants was a sequencing artifact. Data from an earlier analysis indicated that most TCR beta V segments were productive either about 87% or about 30% of the time.

Input material: PBMCs. V and J are TRBV5-6 and TRBJ1-1; the D is unclear. The source of this sequence is a man aged 40-55 years in good health and CMV-seronegative. The CDR3 reads CASSSLGERYTEAFF. CDR3 nucleotide sequence: TGTGCCAGCAGCTCCCTCGGGGAGCGGTACACTGAAGCTTTCTTT.